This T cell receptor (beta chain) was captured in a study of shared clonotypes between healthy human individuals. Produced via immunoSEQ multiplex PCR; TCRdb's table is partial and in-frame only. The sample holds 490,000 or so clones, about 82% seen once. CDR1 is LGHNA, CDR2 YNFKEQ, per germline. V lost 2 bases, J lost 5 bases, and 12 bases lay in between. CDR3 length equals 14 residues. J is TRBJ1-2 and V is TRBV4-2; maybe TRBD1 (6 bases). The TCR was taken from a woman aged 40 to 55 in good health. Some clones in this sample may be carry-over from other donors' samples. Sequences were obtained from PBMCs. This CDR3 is CASSQSTGFYGYTF. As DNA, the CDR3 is TGTGCCAGCAGCCAATCGACAGGTTTTTATGGCTACACCTTC.